The 10 T cell receptor beta chains reported below all come from one sample, sequenced in a study of regulatory T cells in long-lasting Graves disease. Specified time point: newly diagnosed GD, antithyroid drugs for less than 3 months. From RNA extracted from PBMCs, the TCR library was made. Assembly of TCR beta libraries relied on iRepertoire HTBI primers together with Arm-PCR of CDR3 regions. From the multiplex PCR reads, TCRdb called clonotypes with MiXCR, one entry per CDR3 protein. The data hold about 520,000 distinct CDR3 sequences, with 12% observed a single time. The sample was also reused in another study, on T cells in Graves' hyperthyroidism and ophthalmopathy.

Sample: peripheral blood mononuclear cells (PBMCs), taken at new diagnosis, from a patient treated with antithyroid drugs. The receptors here all came from a woman aged 25 to 39 with Graves disease.

This clonotype has ten or more counts. This chain links TRBV20-1 with TRBJ1-1, with D unresolved. Germline CDR1 DFQATT, CDR2 SNEGSKA (reference sequence). The CDR3 loop spans 14 amino acids. V lost 0 bases and J lost 0, with 8 bases in between. The CDR3 DNA follows: TGCAGTGCTAGAGACCGGGTATTGAACACTGAAGCTTTCTTT. Its protein is CSARDRVLNTEAFF.

Worth noting for this clonotype: Given a much more abundant clone one base away, this may be a read error. The CDR3 DNA reads TGCAGTGCTCATCAGACAGGGATCTACCCTAATGAGCAGTACTTC. Translated, it gives CSAHQTGIYPNEQYF. The chain carries TRBV20-1 and TRBJ2-5; 7 nucleotides match TRBD1. Germline CDR1 is DFQATT and CDR2 is SNEGSKA (reference sequence). J lost 11 bases, V lost 5 bases, and 20 bases had no gene match. The CDR3 loop spans 15 amino acids.

There are many counts of this clonotype. The J gene is TRBJ2-3, the V gene TRBV28; D possibly corresponds to TRBD1 (8 bases). The V and J ends lost 2 bases and 5 bases respectively, with 23 bases between them. This CDR3 region has 18 residues. Germline V gene sequence: CDR1 MDHEN, CDR2 SYDVKM. CDR3 in DNA: TGTGCCAGCAGTTTAGGGACAGGCAGGGGAGGGACACAAGATACGCAGTATTTT. Encoded protein: CASSLGTGRGGTQDTQYF.

This clonotype was seen repeatedly, ten times or more. The chain recombines TRBV27 with TRBJ1-1; D is perhaps TRBD1 (6 bases). The germline CDR1 and CDR2 sequences are MNHEY and SMNVEV (reference sequence). The CDR3 is 15 amino acids. Trimming pared 3 bases from V and 4 bases from J, leaving 15 bases between. CDR3 nucleotides: TGTGCCAGCAGTTTGCGGGCAGGGGAGGGCACTGAAGCTTTCTTT. It encodes CASSLRAGEGTEAFF.

This clonotype was counted many times. The genes are TRBV28 and TRBJ1-5; D may be TRBD1 (6 bases). V lost 6 bases to trimming and J lost 7 bases, with 16 bases between them. The CDR3 totals 14 residues. In germline, CDR1 is MDHEN, CDR2 SYDVKM. The CDR3 DNA reads TGTGCCAGCAGACCAACAGGGCGCAGCCAGCCCCAGCATTTT. The encoded protein is CASRPTGRSQPQHF.

This clonotype was observed many times. The chain employs TRBV10-3 and TRBJ1-6, with TRBD1 matching over 8 bases. The CDR3 is made up of 13 amino acids. The germline CDR1 and CDR2 sequences are ENHRY and SYGVKD. V trimming: 10 bases; J trimming: 7 bases; junction bases outside the gene matches: 6. The CDR3 DNA reads TGTGCCACCTCGGACAGGGAAAATTCACCCCTCCACTTT. This encodes CATSDRENSPLHF.

This clonotype was recorded at least ten times. The chain links TRBV10-2 to TRBJ1-2, with a possible D match to TRBD1 (6 bases). The germline V and J ends were trimmed by 7 bases and 6 bases, with 18 bases remaining between them. The germline V gene encodes CDR1 WSHSY and CDR2 SAAADI. CDR3 length equals 14 residues. This chain's CDR3 is CASTGYREFDGYTF. The CDR3 region has the DNA TGCGCCAGCACCGGATACAGGGAATTCGATGGCTACACCTTC.

J is TRBJ2-3 and V is TRBV7-3; D not resolved. The CDR3 has 14 residues. Germline V lookup: CDR1 SGHTA, CDR2 FQGTGA. Trimming took off 1 base at V and 3 bases at J, with 8 bases between the two ends. This CDR3 is CASSLNARTDTQYF. The CDR3 DNA reads TGTGCCAGCAGCTTAAACGCTCGTACAGATACGCAGTATTTT.

V and J are TRBV11-1 and TRBJ2-1, with 12 bases lining up with TRBD2. The CDR3 consists of 19 residues. Per germline, CDR1 SGHAT and CDR2 FQDESV (reference sequence). With V trimmed by 4 bases and J by 2 bases, 12 bases remained unmatched. CDR3 loop: CASSSRLAGVHRPYNEQFF. The CDR3 DNA is TGTGCCAGCAGCTCCCGACTAGCGGGAGTCCACCGTCCCTACAATGAGCAGTTCTTC.

The table lists this clonotype with a few counts. The gene calls are TRBV7-3 and TRBJ2-7; 8 bases match TRBD2. This CDR3 comprises 15 residues. Germline-derived CDR1 and CDR2 are SGHTA and FQGTGA. V lost 5 bases to trimming and J lost 4 bases; unmatched junction nucleotides: 10. CDR3 in amino acids: CASSDQSGGKYEQYF. Written as DNA, the CDR3 is TGTGCCAGCAGCGACCAGAGCGGGGGCAAGTACGAGCAGTACTTC.